This entry concerns a single T cell receptor beta chain. Its antigen is still unknown. The repertoire was sequenced with immunoSEQ multiplex PCR; TCRdb's copy has only in-frame clones and lacks some. This table holds under 70,000 clones, approximately 90% found once. This record comes from a study of T cells in localized non-small cell lung cancer. Study-level points and caveats: Sequencing was limited to one tumor region, leaving the possibility of heterogeneity open. Among the top 100 tumor clones, a median about 59 appeared in adjacent lung. Uninvolved adjacent lung showed higher T cell clonality than tumor. Among blood samples, higher T cell density accompanied longer overall survival.

Germline trimming cut 5 bases from V and 0 bases from J; bases unmatched to any gene: 5. This CDR3 is built from 15 residues. The germline V gene has CDR1 MNHEY and CDR2 SMNVEV (reference sequence). This sequence joins TRBV27 and TRBJ1-1, with 8 bases that match TRBD1. The sequence came from a woman aged 35 to 69 with stage I lung adenocarcinoma. The sequences come from peripheral blood, collected before any cancer treatment. The CDR3 nucleotides are TGTGCCAGCAGTGTGGGGACAGGCATGAACACTGAAGCTTTCTTT. Translating it yields CASSVGTGMNTEAFF.